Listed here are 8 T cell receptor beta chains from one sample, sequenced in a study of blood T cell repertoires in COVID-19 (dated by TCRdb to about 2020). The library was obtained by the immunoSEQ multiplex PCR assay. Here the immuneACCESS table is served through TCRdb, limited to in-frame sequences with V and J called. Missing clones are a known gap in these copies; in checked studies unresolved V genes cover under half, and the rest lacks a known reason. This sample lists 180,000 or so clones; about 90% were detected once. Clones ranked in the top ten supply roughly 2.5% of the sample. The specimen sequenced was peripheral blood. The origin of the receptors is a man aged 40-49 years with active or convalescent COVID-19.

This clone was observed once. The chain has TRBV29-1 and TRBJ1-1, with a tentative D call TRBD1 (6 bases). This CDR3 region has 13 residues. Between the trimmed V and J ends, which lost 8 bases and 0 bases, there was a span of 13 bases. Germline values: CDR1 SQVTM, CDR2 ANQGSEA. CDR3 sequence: CSSTGTLNTEAFF. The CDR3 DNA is TGCAGCTCTACCGGGACACTGAACACTGAAGCTTTCTTT.

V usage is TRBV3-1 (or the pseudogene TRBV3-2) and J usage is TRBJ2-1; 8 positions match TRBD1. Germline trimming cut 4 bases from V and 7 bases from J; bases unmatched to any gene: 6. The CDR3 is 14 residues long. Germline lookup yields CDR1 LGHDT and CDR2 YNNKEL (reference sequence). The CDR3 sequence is CASSPGQGGNEQFF. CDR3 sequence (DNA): TGTGCCAGCAGCCCAGGACAGGGCGGGAATGAGCAGTTCTTC.

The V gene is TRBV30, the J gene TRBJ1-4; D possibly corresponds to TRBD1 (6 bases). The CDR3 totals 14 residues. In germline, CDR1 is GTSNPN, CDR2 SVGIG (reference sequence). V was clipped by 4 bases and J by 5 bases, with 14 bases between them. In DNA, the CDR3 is TGTGCCTGGAATCCGGGACAAGCAAATGAAAAACTGTTTTTT. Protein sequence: CAWNPGQANEKLFF.

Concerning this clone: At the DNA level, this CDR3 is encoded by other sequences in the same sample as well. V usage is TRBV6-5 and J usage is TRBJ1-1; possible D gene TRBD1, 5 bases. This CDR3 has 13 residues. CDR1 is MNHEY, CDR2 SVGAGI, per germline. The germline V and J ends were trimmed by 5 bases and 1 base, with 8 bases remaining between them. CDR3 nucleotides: TGTGCCAGCAGTCTAGGACAGAACACTGAAGCTTTCTTT. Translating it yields CASSLGQNTEAFF.

CDR3 in DNA: TGTGCCAGCAGTTACTCGAGGTTGCAGGGGGAGACCCAGTACTTC. It specifies CASSYSRLQGETQYF. The V gene is TRBV6-6, the J gene TRBJ2-5; D perhaps matches TRBD1 (6 bases). CDR3 length: 15 residues. V dropped 0 bases and J dropped 5 bases, with 13 bases sitting between them. Germline CDR1 MNHNY, CDR2 SVGAGI (reference sequence).

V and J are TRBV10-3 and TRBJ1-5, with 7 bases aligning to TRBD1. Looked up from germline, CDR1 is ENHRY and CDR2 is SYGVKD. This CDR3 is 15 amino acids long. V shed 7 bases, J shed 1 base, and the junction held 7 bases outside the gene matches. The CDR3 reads CAIIATGDSNQPQHF. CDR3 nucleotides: TGTGCCATCATCGCCACAGGGGACAGCAATCAGCCCCAGCATTTT.

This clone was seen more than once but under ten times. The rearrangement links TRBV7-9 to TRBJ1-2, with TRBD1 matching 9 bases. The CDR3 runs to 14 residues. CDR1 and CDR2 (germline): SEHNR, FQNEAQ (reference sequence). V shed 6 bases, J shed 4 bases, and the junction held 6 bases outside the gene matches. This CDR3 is CASSRTGVFYGYTF. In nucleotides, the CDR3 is TGTGCCAGCAGTAGGACAGGGGTTTTCTATGGCTACACCTTC.

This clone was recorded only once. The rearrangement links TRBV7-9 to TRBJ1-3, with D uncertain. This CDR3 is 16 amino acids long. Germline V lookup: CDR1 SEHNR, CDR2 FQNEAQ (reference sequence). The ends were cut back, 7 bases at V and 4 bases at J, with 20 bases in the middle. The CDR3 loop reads CASTPAFSGQGNTIYF. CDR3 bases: TGTGCCAGCACCCCCGCTTTTTCGGGTCAGGGAAACACCATATATTTT.